The subject of this entry is one TCR beta chain. Its antigen remains unidentified. Generated by immunoSEQ multiplex PCR, the TCRdb table keeps only in-frame clones and is missing some. The repertoire holds some 2.1 million clones, 85% to 95% seen once, with 0.13% in the top ten. Germline V gene data show CDR1 as SGHRS and CDR2 as YFSETQ. Trimming removed 5 bases from V and 6 bases from J; junction bases left unmatched: 8. The CDR3 sequence is 15 residues long. The data belong to a study of shared clonotypes between healthy human individuals. Findings and caveats of the study: Generally, estimated richness proved larger in naive subsets than it did in memory subsets.

The J gene is TRBJ2-3, the V gene TRBV5-1, with 11 bases matching TRBD1. The receptor was derived from a young man in good health. Sequences were obtained from naive CD4+ T cells sorted from blood. The subset denotes: CD45RA+ positively selected. In nucleotides, the CDR3 is TGCGCCAGCAGGACAAGGACAGGGGGCGAGGATACGCAGTATTTT. It encodes CASRTRTGGEDTQYF.